Listed here is a single T cell receptor beta chain. What it binds is not known. Repertoires were sampled repeatedly during chemoradiotherapy. This entry is derived from a study of chemoradiotherapy in HPV16-positive cancers. Overall study: Candidate HPV-specific T-cell clones and common TCR motifs came from functional assays in two HPV16-positive patients.

Repertoires were generated with immunoSEQ multiplex PCR, while TCRdb's copy carries only in-frame clones and drops some. The data contain some 30,000 clones, over 65% of them singletons. V was trimmed by 4 bases and J by 0 bases, leaving 10 bases between them. Germline CDR1 and CDR2: MGHDK and SYGVNS. The CDR3 is 15 amino acids. Study-wide results and limits: Only a couple of HPV16-positive patients supplied the functional HPV-specificity definition. Candidate HPV-specific clones and E7-related TCR motifs grew in tumor during treatment.

The input for sequencing was blood, taken from a patient who underwent chemoradiotherapy. This chain links TRBV25-1 with TRBJ1-3; D is undetermined. The source of this sequence is a human donor with HPV-associated anogenital cancer. The CDR3 here is CASSGADGSGNTIYF. Here the CDR3 DNA reads TGTGCCAGCAGTGGCGCGGACGGCTCTGGAAACACCATATATTTT.